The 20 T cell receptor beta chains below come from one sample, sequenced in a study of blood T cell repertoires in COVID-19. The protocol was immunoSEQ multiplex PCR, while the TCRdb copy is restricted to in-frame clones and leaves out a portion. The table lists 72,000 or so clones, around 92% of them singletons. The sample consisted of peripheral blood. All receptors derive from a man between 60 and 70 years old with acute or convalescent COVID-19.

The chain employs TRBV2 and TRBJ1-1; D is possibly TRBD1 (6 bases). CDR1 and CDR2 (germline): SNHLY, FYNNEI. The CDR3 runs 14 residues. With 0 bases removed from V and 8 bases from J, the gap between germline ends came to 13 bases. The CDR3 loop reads CASSEALRRGEAFF. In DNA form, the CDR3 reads TGTGCCAGCAGTGAAGCGCTTCGCAGGGGAGAAGCTTTCTTT.

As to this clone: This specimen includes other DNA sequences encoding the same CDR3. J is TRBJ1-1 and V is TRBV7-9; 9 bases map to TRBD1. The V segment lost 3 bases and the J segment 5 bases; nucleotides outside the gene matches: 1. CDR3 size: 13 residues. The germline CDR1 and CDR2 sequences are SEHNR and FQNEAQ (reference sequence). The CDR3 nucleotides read TGTGCCAGCAGCTTCGACAGGGGGACTGAAGCTTTCTTT. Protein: CASSFDRGTEAFF.

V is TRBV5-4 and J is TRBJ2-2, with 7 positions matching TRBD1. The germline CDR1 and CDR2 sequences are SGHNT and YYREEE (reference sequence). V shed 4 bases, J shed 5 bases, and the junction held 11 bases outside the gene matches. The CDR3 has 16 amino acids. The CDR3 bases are TGTGCCAGCAGCCGCCAGACAGGGAAGTTTACCGGGGAGCTGTTTTTT. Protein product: CASSRQTGKFTGELFF.

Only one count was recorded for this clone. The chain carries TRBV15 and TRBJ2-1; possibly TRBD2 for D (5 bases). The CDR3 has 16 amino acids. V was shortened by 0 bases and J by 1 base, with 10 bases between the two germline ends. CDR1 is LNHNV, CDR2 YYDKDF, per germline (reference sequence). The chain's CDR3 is CATSRDTSRSYNEQFF. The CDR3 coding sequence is TGTGCCACCAGCAGAGATACTAGTCGGTCCTACAATGAGCAGTTCTTC.

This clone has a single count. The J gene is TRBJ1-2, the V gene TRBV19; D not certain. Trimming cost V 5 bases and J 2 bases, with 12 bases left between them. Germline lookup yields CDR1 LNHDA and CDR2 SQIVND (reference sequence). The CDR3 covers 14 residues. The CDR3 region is CASSGKAGNYGYTF. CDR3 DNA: TGTGCCAGTAGTGGCAAAGCGGGGAACTATGGCTACACCTTC.

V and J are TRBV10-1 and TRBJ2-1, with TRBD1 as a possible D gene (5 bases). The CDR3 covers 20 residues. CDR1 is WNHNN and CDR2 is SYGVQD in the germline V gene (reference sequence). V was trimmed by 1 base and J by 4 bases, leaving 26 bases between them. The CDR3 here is CASSEYRGRGTPKLYNEQFF. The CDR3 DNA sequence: TGCGCCAGCAGTGAGTATAGGGGAAGGGGCACCCCAAAGCTGTACAATGAGCAGTTCTTC.

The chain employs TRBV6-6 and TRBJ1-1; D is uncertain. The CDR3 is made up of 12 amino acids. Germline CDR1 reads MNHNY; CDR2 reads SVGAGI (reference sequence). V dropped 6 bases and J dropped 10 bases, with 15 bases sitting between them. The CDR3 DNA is TGTGCCAGCAGGGGCGTTCGGGGTTCAGCTTTCTTT. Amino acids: CASRGVRGSAFF.

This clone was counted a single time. The CDR3 sequence: CASSTGVSSYEQYF. Here the CDR3 DNA reads TGTGCCAGCAGTACAGGGGTTAGCTCCTACGAGCAGTACTTC. The V and J genes are TRBV7-2 and TRBJ2-7; 7 bases are shared with TRBD1. The CDR3 covers 14 residues. Germline-derived CDR1 and CDR2 are SGHTA and FQGNSA. V lost 6 bases, J lost 0 bases, and 5 bases stayed unmatched.

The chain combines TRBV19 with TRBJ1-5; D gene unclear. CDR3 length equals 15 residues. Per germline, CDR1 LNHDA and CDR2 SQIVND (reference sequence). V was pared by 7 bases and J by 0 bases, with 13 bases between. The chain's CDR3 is CASNLYGNSNQPQHF. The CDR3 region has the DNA TGTGCCAGTAATCTCTACGGTAATAGCAATCAGCCCCAGCATTTT. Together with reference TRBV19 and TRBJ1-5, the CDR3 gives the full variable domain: DGGITQSPKYLFRKEGQNVTLSCEQNLNHDAMYWYRQDPGQGLRLIYYSQIVNDFQKGDIAEGYSVSREKKESFPLTVTSAQKNPTAFYLCASNLYGNSNQPQHFGDGTRLSIL.

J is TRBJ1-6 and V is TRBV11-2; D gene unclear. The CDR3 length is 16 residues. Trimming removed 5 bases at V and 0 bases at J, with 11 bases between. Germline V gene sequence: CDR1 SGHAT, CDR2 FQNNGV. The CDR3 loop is CASSALQFSYNSPLHF. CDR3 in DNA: TGTGCCAGCAGCGCCTTGCAGTTCTCCTATAATTCACCCCTCCACTTT.

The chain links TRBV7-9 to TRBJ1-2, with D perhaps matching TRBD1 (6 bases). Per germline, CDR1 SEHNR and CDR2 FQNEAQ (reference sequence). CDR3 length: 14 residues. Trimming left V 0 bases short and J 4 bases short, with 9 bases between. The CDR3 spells CASSLARTAYGYTF. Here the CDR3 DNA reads TGTGCCAGCAGCTTAGCCCGGACAGCCTATGGCTACACCTTC.

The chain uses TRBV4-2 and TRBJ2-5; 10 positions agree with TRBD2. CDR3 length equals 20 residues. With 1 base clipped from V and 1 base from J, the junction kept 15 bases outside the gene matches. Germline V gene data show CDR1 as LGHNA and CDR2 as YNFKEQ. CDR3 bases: TGTGCCAGCAGCCAAGCGCCGGGTAGTAGTAGCGGGGGGAGCCAAGAGACCCAGTACTTC. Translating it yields CASSQAPGSSSGGSQETQYF.

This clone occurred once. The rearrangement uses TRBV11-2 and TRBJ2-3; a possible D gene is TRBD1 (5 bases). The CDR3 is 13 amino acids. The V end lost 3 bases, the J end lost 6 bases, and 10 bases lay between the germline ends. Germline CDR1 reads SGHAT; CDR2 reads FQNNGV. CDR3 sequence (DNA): TGTGCCAGCAGCTTTAGGGGCAGGGATACGCAGTATTTT. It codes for CASSFRGRDTQYF.

CDR3 nucleotide sequence: TGTGCCAGCAGCCAAGAGTATGCTAACGGGGACTATGGCTACACCTTC. Translating gives CASSQEYANGDYGYTF. The J gene is TRBJ1-2, the V gene TRBV4-2, with D uncertain. Per germline, CDR1 LGHNA and CDR2 YNFKEQ. Trimming removed 0 bases at V and 3 bases at J, with 14 bases between. The CDR3 contains 16 residues.

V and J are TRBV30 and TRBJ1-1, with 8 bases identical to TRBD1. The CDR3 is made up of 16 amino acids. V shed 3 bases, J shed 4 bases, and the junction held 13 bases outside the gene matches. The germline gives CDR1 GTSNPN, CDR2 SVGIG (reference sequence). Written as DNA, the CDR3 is TGTGCCTGGAGGATTGGACAGGGCCTCTTGGGCACTGAAGCTTTCTTT. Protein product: CAWRIGQGLLGTEAFF.

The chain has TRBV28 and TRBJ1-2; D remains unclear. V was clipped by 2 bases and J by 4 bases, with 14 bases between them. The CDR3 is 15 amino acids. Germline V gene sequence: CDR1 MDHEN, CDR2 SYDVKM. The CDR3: CASSLTTSGPYGYTF. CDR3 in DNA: TGTGCCAGCAGTTTAACAACTTCGGGTCCCTATGGCTACACCTTC.

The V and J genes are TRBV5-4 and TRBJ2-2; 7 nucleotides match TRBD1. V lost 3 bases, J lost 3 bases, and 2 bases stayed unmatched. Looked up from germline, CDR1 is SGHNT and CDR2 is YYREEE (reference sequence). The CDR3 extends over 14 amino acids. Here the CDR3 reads CASSSTGDTGELFF. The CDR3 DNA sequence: TGTGCCAGCAGCTCTACAGGGGACACCGGGGAGCTGTTTTTT.

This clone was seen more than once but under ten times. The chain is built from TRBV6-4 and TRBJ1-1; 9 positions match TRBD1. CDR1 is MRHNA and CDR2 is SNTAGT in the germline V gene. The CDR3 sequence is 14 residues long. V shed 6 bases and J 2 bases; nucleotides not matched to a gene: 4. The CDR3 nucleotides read TGTGCCAGCAGGCAGGACAGGGGAAACACTGAAGCTTTCTTT. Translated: CASRQDRGNTEAFF.

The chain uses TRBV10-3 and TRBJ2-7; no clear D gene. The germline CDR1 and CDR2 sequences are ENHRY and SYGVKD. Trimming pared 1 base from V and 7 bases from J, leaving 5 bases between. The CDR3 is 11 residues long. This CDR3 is CAISEFEEQYF. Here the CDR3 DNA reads TGTGCCATCAGTGAGTTCGAGGAGCAGTACTTC.

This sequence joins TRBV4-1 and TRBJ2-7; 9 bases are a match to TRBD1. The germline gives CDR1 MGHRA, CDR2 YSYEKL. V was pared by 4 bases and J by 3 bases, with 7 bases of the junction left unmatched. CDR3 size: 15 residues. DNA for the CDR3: TGCGCCAGCAGCCCCCTCGGACAGGGGCTCTACGAGCAGTACTTC. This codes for CASSPLGQGLYEQYF.